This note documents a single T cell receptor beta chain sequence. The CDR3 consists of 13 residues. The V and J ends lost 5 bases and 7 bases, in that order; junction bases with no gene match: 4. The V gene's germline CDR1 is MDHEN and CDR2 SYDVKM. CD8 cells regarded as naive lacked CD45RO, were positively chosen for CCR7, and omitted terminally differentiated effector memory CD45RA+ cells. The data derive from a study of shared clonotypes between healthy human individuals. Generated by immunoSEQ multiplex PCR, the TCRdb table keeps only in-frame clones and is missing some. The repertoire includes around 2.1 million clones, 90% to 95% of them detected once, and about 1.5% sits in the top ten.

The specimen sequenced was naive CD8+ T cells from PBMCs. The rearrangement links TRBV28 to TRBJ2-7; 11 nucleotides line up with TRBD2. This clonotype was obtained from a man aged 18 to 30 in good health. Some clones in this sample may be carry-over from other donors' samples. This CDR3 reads CASSPRLAGEQYF. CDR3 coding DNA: TGTGCCAGCAGTCCCCGACTAGCGGGAGAGCAGTACTTC. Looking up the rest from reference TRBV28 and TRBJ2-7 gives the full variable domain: DVKVTQSSRYLVKRTGEKVFLECVQDMDHENMFWYRQDPGLGLRLIYFSYDVKMKEKGDIPEGYSVSREKKERFSLILESASTNQTSMYLCASSPRLAGEQYFGPGTRLTVT.